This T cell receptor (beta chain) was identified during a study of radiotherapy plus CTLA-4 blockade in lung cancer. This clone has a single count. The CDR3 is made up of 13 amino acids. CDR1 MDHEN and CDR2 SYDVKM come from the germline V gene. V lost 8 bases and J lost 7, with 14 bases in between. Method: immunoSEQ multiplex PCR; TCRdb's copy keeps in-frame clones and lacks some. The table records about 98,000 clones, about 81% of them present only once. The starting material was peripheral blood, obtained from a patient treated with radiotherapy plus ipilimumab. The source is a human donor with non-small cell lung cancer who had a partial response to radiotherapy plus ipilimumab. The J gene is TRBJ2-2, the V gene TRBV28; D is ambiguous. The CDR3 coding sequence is TGTGCCAGCCTCTTACAACGCCGCGGGGAGCTGTTTTTT. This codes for CASLLQRRGELFF.